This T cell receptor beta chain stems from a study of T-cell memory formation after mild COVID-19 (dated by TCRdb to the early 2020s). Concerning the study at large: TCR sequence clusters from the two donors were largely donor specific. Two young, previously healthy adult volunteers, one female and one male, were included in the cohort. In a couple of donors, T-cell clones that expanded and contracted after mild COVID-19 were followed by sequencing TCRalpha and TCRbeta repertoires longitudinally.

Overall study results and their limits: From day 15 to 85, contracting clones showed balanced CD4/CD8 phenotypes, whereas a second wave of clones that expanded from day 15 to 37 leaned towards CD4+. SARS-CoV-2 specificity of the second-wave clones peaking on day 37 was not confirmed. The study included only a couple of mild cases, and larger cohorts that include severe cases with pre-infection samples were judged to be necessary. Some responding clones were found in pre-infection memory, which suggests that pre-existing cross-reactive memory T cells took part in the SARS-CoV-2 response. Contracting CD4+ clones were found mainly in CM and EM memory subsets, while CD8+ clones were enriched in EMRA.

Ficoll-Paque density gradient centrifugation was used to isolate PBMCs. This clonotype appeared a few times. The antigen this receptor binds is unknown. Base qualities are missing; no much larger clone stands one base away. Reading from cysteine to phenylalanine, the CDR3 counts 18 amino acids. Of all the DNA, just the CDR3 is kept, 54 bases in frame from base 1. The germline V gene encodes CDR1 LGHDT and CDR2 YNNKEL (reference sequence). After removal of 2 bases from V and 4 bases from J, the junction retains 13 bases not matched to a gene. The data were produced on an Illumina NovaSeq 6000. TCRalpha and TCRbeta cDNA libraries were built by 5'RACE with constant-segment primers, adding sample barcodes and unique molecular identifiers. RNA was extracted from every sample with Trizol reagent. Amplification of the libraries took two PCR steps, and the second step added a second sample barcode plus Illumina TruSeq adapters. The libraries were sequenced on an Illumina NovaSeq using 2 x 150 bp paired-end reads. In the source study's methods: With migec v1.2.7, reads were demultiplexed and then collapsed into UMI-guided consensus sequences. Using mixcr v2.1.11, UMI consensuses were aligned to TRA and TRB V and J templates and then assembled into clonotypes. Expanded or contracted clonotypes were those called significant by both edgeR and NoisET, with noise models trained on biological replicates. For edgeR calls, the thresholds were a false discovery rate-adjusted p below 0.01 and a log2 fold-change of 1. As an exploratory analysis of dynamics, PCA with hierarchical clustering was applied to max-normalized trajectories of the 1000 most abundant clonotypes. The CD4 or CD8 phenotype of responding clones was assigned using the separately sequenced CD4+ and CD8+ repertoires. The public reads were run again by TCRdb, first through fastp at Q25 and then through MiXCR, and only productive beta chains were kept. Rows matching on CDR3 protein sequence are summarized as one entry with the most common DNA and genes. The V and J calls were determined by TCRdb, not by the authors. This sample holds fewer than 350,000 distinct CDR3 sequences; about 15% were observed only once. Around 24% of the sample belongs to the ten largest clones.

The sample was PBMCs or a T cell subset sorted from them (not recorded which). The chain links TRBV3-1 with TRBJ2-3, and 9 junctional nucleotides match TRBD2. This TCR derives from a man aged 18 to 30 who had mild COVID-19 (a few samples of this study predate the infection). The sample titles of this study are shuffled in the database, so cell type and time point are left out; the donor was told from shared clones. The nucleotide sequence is TGTGCCAGCAGCCAACAGCCCAGCGGGGGGTGTTGGGCAGATACGCAGTATTTT. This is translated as CASSQQPSGGCWADTQYF.